This entry describes one T cell receptor (beta chain). This sample is part of a study of blood T cell repertoires in COVID-19. The table came from immunoSEQ multiplex PCR; TCRdb's copy has only in-frame clones and leaves some out. Of 35,000 to 50,000 clones in the sample, around three quarters were seen once. This CDR3 contains 13 residues. V dropped 8 bases and J dropped 4; count of bases not matched to a gene: 7. CDR1 SQVTM and CDR2 ANQGSEA come from the germline V gene. This TCR was recovered from a man aged 80 or over with acute or convalescent COVID-19. Sequenced sample: peripheral blood. The rearrangement uses TRBV29-1 and TRBJ2-1; TRBD1 matches 8 bases. The CDR3 here is CSIGTGGYNEQFF. Here the CDR3 DNA reads TGCAGCATCGGGACAGGAGGTTACAATGAGCAGTTCTTC.